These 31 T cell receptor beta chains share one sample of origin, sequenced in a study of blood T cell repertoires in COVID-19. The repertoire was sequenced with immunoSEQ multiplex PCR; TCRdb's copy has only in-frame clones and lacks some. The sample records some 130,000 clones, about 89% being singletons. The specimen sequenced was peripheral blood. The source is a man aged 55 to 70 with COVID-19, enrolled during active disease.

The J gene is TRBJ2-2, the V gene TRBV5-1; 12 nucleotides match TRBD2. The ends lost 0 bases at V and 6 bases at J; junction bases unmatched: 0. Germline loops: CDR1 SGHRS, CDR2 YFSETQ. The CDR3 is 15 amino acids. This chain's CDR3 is CASSLASGGAGELFF. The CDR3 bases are TGCGCCAGCAGCTTGGCTAGCGGGGGGGCCGGGGAGCTGTTTTTT.

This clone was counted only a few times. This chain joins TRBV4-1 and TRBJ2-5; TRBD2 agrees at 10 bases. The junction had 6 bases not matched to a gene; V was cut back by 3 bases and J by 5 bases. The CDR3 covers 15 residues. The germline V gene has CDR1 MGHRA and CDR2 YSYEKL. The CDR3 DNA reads TGCGCCAGCAGCCAGCGTAGCGGGGGGATCGAGACCCAGTACTTC. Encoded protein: CASSQRSGGIETQYF.

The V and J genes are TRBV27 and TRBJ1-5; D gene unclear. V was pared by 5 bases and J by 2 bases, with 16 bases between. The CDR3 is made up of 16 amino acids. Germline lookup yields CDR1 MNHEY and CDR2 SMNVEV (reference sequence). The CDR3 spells CASSPDEGFGNQPQHF. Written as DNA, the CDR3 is TGTGCCAGCAGTCCAGATGAGGGTTTCGGCAATCAGCCCCAGCATTTT.

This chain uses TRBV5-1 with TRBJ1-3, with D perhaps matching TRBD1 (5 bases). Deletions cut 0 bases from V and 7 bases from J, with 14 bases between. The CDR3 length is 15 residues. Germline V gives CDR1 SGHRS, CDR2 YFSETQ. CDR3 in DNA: TGCGCCAGCAGCTTGGCCTGGGGCAGTAGTAACACCATATATTTT. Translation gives CASSLAWGSSNTIYF.

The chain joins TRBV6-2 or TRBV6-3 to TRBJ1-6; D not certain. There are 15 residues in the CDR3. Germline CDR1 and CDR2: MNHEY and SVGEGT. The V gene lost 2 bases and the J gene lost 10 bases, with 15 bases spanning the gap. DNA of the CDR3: TGTGCCAGCAGTTACCCCACTCCCCGCGGATCACCCCTCCACTTT. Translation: CASSYPTPRGSPLHF.

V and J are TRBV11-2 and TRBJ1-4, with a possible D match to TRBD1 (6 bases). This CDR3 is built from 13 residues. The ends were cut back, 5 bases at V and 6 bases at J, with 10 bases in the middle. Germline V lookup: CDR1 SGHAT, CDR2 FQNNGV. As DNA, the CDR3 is TGTGCCAGCAGCCCAGGGGTGGATGAAAAACTGTTTTTT. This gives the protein CASSPGVDEKLFF.

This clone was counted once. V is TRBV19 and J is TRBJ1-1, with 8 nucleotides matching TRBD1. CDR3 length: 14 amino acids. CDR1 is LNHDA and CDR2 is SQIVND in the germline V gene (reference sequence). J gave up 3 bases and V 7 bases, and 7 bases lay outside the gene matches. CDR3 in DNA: TGTGCCAGTATCGGCAGGGGGCCCGACACTGAAGCTTTCTTT. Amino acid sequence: CASIGRGPDTEAFF.

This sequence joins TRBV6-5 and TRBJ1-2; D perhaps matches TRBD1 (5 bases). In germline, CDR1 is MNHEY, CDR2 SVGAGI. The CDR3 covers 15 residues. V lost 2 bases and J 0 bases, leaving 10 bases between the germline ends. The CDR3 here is CASSYTAGTNYGYTF. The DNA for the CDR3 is TGTGCCAGCAGTTACACGGCAGGGACTAACTATGGCTACACCTTC.

CDR3 amino acids: CASLIGSLSYEQYF. The DNA of the CDR3 is TGTGCCAGCCTAATAGGGAGTCTCTCCTACGAGCAGTACTTC. The chain joins TRBV6-5 to TRBJ2-7; tentative D call: TRBD2 (5 bases). The CDR3 contains 14 residues. Looked up from germline, CDR1 is MNHEY and CDR2 is SVGAGI. V lost 8 bases and J 0 bases, leaving 14 bases between the germline ends.

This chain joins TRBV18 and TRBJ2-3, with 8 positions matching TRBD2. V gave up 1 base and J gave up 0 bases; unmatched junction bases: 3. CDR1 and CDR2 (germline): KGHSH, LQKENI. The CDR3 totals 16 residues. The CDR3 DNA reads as TGTGCCAGCTCACCACTTCCGGGGGGGAGCACAGATACGCAGTATTTT. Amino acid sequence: CASSPLPGGSTDTQYF.

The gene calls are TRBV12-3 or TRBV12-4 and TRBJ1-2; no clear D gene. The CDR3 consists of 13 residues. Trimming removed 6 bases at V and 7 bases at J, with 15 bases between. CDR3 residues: CASSLGGMGGYTF. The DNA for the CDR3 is TGTGCCAGCAGCCTGGGAGGGATGGGTGGCTACACCTTC.

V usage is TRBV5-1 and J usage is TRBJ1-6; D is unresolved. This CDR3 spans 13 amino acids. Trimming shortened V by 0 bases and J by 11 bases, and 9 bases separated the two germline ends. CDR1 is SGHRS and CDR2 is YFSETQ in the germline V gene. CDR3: CASSLDPGTPLHF. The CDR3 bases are TGCGCCAGCAGCTTGGATCCAGGAACACCCCTCCACTTT. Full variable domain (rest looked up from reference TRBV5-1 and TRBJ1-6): KAGVTQTPRYLIKTRGQQVTLSCSPISGHRSVSWYQQTPGQGLQFLFEYFSETQRNKGNFPGRFSGRQFSNSRSEMNVSTLELGDSALYLCASSLDPGTPLHFGNGTRLTVT.

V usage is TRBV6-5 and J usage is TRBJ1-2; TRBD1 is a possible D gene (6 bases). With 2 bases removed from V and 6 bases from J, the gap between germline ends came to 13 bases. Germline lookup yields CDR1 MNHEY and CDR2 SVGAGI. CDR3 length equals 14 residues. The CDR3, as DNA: TGTGCCAGCAGTTACGCACCAGGGGTGGATGGCTACACCTTC. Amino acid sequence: CASSYAPGVDGYTF.

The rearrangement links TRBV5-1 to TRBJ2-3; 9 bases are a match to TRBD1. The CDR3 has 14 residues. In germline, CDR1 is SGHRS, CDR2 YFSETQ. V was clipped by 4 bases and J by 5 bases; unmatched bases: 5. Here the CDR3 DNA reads TGCGCCAGCAGCCTATCGGGACAGGGAGATACGCAGTATTTT. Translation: CASSLSGQGDTQYF.

The CDR3 sequence is CASSRWGTGGTYEQYF. For the CDR3, the DNA is TGTGCCAGCAGTAGGTGGGGGACAGGGGGTACCTACGAGCAGTACTTC. The chain recombines TRBV28 with TRBJ2-7, with 11 positions matching TRBD1. This CDR3 comprises 16 residues. V gave up 5 bases and J gave up 2 bases; unmatched junction bases: 8. The V gene's germline CDR1 is MDHEN and CDR2 SYDVKM.

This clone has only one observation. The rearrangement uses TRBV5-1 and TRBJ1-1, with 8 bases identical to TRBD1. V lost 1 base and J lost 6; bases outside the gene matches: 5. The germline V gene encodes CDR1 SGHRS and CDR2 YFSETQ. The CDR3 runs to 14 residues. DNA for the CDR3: TGCGCCAGCAGCTTGTCCCAGGGGGCCGCTGAAGCTTTCTTT. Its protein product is CASSLSQGAAEAFF. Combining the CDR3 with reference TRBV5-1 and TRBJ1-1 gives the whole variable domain KAGVTQTPRYLIKTRGQQVTLSCSPISGHRSVSWYQQTPGQGLQFLFEYFSETQRNKGNFPGRFSGRQFSNSRSEMNVSTLELGDSALYLCASSLSQGAAEAFFGQGTRLTVV.

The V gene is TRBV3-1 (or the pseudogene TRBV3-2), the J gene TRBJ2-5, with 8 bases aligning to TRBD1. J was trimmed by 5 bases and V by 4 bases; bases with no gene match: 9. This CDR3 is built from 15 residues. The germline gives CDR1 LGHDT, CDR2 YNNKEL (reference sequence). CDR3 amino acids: CASSLIRTGLETQYF. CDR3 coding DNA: TGTGCCAGCAGCCTAATTCGGACAGGGTTGGAGACCCAGTACTTC.

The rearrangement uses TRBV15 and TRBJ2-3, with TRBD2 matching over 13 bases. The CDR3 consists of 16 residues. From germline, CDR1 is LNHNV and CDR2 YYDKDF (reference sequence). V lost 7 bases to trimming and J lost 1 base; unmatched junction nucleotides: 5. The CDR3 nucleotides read TGTGCCACCAACCTAGGACTAGCGGGGGGCACAGATACGCAGTATTTT. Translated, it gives CATNLGLAGGTDTQYF.

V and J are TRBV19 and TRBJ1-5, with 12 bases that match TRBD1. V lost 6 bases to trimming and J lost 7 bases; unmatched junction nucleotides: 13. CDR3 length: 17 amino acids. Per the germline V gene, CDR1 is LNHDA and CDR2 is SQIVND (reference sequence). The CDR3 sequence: CASSTGLGTGGRQPQHF. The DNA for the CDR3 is TGTGCCAGTAGCACTGGTCTTGGGACAGGGGGCAGGCAGCCCCAGCATTTT.

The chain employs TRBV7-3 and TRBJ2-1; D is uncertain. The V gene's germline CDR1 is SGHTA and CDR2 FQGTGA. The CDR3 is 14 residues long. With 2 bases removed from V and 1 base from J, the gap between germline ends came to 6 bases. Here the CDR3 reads CASSLGHSYNEQFF. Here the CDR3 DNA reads TGTGCCAGCAGCTTAGGGCATTCCTACAATGAGCAGTTCTTC.

CDR3 sequence: CASSLDGGAGYGYTF. CDR3 nucleotide sequence: TGTGCCAGCAGCTTAGATGGGGGCGCAGGCTATGGCTACACCTTC. This chain joins TRBV11-2 and TRBJ1-2; D perhaps matches TRBD1 (6 bases). With 0 bases removed from V and 4 bases from J, the gap between germline ends came to 12 bases. Germline CDR1 and CDR2: SGHAT and FQNNGV. The CDR3 runs to 15 residues.

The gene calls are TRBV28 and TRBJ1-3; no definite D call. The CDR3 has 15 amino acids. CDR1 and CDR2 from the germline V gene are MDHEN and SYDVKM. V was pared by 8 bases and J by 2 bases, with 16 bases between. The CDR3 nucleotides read TGTGCCAGCGTCCCCACACGCGGGCCTGGAAACACCATATATTTT. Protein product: CASVPTRGPGNTIYF.

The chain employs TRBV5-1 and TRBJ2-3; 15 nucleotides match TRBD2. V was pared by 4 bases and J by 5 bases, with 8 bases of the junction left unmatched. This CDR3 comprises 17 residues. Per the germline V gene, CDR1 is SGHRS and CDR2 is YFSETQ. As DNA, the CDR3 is TGCGCCAGCAGCCCCGGACTAGCGGGGGGGGCAGGAGATACGCAGTATTTT. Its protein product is CASSPGLAGGAGDTQYF. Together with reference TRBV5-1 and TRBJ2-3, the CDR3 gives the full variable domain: KAGVTQTPRYLIKTRGQQVTLSCSPISGHRSVSWYQQTPGQGLQFLFEYFSETQRNKGNFPGRFSGRQFSNSRSEMNVSTLELGDSALYLCASSPGLAGGAGDTQYFGPGTRLTVL.

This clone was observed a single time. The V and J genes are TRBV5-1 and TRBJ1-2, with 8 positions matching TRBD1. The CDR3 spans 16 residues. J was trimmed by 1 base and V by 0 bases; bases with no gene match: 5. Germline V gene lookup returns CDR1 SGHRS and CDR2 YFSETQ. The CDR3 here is CASSLARGQDNYGYTF. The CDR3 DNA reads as TGCGCCAGCAGCTTGGCCAGGGGGCAGGATAACTATGGCTACACCTTC. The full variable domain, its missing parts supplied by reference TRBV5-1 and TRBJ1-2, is KAGVTQTPRYLIKTRGQQVTLSCSPISGHRSVSWYQQTPGQGLQFLFEYFSETQRNKGNFPGRFSGRQFSNSRSEMNVSTLELGDSALYLCASSLARGQDNYGYTFGSGTRLTVV.

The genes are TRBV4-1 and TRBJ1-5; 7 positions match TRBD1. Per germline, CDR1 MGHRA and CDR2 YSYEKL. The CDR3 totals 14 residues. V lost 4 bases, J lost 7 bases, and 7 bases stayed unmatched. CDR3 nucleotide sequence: TGCGCCAGCAGCCGGGTAGGGGACAGACAGCCCCAGCATTTT. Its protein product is CASSRVGDRQPQHF.

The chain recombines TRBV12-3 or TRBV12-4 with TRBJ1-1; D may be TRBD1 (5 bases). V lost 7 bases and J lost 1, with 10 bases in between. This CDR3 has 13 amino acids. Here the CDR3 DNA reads TGTGCCAGCAAAAGTCAGGGGAACACTGAAGCTTTCTTT. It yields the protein CASKSQGNTEAFF.

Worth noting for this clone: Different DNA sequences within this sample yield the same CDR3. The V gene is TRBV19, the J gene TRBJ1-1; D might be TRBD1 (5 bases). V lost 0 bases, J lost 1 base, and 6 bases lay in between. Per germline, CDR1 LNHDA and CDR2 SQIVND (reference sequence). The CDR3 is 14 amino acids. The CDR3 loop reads CASSIERGNTEAFF. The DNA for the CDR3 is TGTGCCAGTAGTATAGAAAGGGGGAACACTGAAGCTTTCTTT.

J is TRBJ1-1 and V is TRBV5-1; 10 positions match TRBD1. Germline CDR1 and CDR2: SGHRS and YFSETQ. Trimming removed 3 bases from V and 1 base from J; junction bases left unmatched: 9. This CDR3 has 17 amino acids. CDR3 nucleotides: TGCGCCAGCAGCTCGACAGGGGGCAACCATGGGAACACTGAAGCTTTCTTT. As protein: CASSSTGGNHGNTEAFF.

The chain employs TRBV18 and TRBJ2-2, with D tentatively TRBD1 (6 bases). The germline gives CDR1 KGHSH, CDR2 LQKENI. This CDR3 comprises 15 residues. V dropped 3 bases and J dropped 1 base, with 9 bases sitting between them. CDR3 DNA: TGTGCCAGCTCACCCGACAGGATGAACACCGGGGAGCTGTTTTTT. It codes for CASSPDRMNTGELFF.

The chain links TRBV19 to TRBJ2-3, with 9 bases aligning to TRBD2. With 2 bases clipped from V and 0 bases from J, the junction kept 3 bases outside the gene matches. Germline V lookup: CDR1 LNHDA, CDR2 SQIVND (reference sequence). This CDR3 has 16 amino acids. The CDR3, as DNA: TGTGCCAGTAGTATACTAGCGGGGAGTAGCACAGATACGCAGTATTTT. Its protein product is CASSILAGSSTDTQYF.

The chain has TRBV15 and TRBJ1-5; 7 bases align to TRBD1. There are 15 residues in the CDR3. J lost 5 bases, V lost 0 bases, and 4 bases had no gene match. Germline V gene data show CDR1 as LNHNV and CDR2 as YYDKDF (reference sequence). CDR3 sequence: CATSRDAQGDQPQHF. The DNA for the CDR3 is TGTGCCACCAGCAGAGATGCCCAGGGGGATCAGCCCCAGCATTTT.